Detailed here is one TCR beta chain. The CDR3 runs 15 residues. CDR1 is MNHEY, CDR2 SVGAGI, per germline. V shed 4 bases, J shed 3 bases, and the junction held 8 bases outside the gene matches. The data belong to a study of response to subunit inactivated influenza vaccine. One entry per CDR3 protein results from TCRdb running MiXCR on the RT-PCR reads. The sample shows hundreds of thousands of distinct CDR3 sequences, about 18% of them seen only once. The sequence was collected from a man in his fifties who received an inactivated influenza vaccine. The rearrangement uses TRBV6-5 and TRBJ2-7, with 8 bases lining up with TRBD1. Sequencing was performed on PBMCs from blood, taken 4 to 6 days after vaccination. The CDR3 protein is CASSSTGGAGYEQYF. CDR3 DNA: TGTGCCAGCAGTTCTACAGGGGGAGCAGGCTACGAGCAGTACTTC.